This is a list of T cell receptor beta chains from one sample in a study of shared clonotypes between healthy human individuals. The protocol was immunoSEQ multiplex PCR, while the TCRdb copy is restricted to in-frame clones and leaves out a portion. The data contain 2 million to 2.5 million clones, roughly 92% of them seen just once; the ten biggest clones take up around 0.4%. Specimen: naive CD4+ T cells from PBMCs. Every receptor here comes from a man younger than 35 in good health. Some clones in this sample may be carry-over from other donors' samples. Both conserved end residues are part of each CDR3. The D gene is left open where the match is weak. Expanded clones get a size class; other rows say once, few or many, or leave the size out.

CDR3nt: TGTGCCAGCAGCTTAATGGGGTATGGCTACACCTTC
CDR3aa: CASSLMGYGYTF
v_gene: TRBV7-9
j_gene: TRBJ1-2
abundance: .
d_gene: .

CDR3nt: TGTGCCAGCAGCTTAGATCGGAATGAGCAGTTCTTC
CDR3aa: CASSLDRNEQFF
v_gene: TRBV7-8
j_gene: TRBJ2-1
abundance: .
d_gene: .

CDR3nt: TGTGCCAGTAGTATAGGGCGGAGGCGGGAGCGGGAGCAGTACTTC
CDR3aa: CASSIGRRREREQYF
v_gene: TRBV19
j_gene: TRBJ2-7
abundance: .
d_gene: TRBD2

CDR3nt: TGTGCCATCAGTTTTGACTCAACCAGTCAGCCCCAGCATTTT
CDR3aa: CAISFDSTSQPQHF
v_gene: TRBV10-3
j_gene: TRBJ1-5
abundance: .
d_gene: .

CDR3nt: TGTGCCAGCAGTCGCGGGGGGAGGGAACCTGAAGCTTTCTTT
CDR3aa: CASSRGGREPEAFF
v_gene: TRBV28
j_gene: TRBJ1-1
abundance: .
d_gene: .

CDR3nt: TGTGCCAGCAGTGGAAGCAGCCAAGAGACCCAGTACTTC
CDR3aa: CASSGSSQETQYF
v_gene: TRBV6-1
j_gene: TRBJ2-5
abundance: once
d_gene: .

CDR3nt: TGTGCCAGCAGTTTCGGACAGCAAGAGACCCAGTACTTC
CDR3aa: CASSFGQQETQYF
v_gene: TRBV28
j_gene: TRBJ2-5
abundance: .
d_gene: .

CDR3nt: TGTGCCAGTACTGATGTGCCCGGAGGGCAACTTCACACTGAAGCTTTCTTT
CDR3aa: CASTDVPGGQLHTEAFF
v_gene: TRBV19
j_gene: TRBJ1-1
abundance: .
d_gene: .

CDR3nt: TGTGCCATCAGTGAGAACCCGGACAGGAGGTCCGGAAACACCATATATTTT
CDR3aa: CAISENPDRRSGNTIYF
v_gene: TRBV10-3
j_gene: TRBJ1-3
abundance: .
d_gene: TRBD1

CDR3nt: TGTGCCATCAGTGACGGGCGGGAAGAGACCCAGTACTTC
CDR3aa: CAISDGREETQYF
v_gene: TRBV10-3
j_gene: TRBJ2-5
abundance: .
d_gene: .

CDR3nt: TGCGCCAGCAGCTTGTTAGGTCACGAGCAGTACTTC
CDR3aa: CASSLLGHEQYF
v_gene: TRBV5-1
j_gene: TRBJ2-7
abundance: .
d_gene: .

CDR3nt: TGTGCCAGCAGCCCGGGACAGGGTAATGAAAAACTGTTTTTT
CDR3aa: CASSPGQGNEKLFF
v_gene: TRBV7-9
j_gene: TRBJ1-4
abundance: .
d_gene: TRBD1

CDR3nt: TGCGCCAGCAGTGAGTACCCGGCTGGCGGGAGCTACGAGCAGTACTTC
CDR3aa: CASSEYPAGGSYEQYF
v_gene: TRBV10-2
j_gene: TRBJ2-7
abundance: .
d_gene: TRBD2

CDR3nt: TGTGCCAGCAGCTCCGGTCCAGGGGACCAGCCCCAGCATTTT
CDR3aa: CASSSGPGDQPQHF
v_gene: TRBV5-4
j_gene: TRBJ1-5
abundance: .
d_gene: .